Given below is one TCR beta chain in context. Its antigen is still unknown. Exclusion applied to patients with autoimmune disease history or systemic immunosuppression. These data belong to a study of OX40 agonist ivuxolimab in advanced cancers. Study-wide background: Ivuxolimab, which patients received intravenously every 2 weeks, was dosed at 0.01 to 10 mg/kg.

The ends were cut back, 0 bases at V and 0 bases at J, with 12 bases in the middle. The CDR3 consists of 17 residues. Germline CDR1 is LNHDA and CDR2 is SQIVND (reference sequence). Clones were sequenced by immunoSEQ multiplex PCR, and TCRdb holds only the in-frame ones, with some missing. Of roughly 25,000 clones listed, 70% to 90% were seen once; the top ten hold 19%. Overall study results and limits: Blood T cells, both CD4+ and CD8+, expanded clonally by week 6 at 0.1 to 3.0 mg/kg.

Sequences were derived from CD4+ or CD8+ T cells sorted from blood, sampled in a trial of the OX40 agonist ivuxolimab. The TCR originated in an adult with an advanced solid tumor such as melanoma, head and neck, liver or kidney cancer. This rearrangement joins TRBV19 to TRBJ1-3; no reliable D call. The CDR3 DNA follows: TGTGCCAGTAGTATAGACAGCGGACGTTACTCTGGAAACACCATATATTTT. Translated, it gives CASSIDSGRYSGNTIYF.